The 7 T cell receptor beta chains in this list originate from one sample, sequenced in a study of cytomegalovirus exposure and HLA in healthy donors. TCRdb keeps only in-frame clones here, not all; method: immunoSEQ multiplex PCR. The sample includes more than 150,000 clones, approximately 83% seen only once; the top ten take about 3%. The specimen was PBMCs. Source of these receptors: a woman between 18 and 30 years old in good health and CMV-seropositive.

This rearrangement joins TRBV2 to TRBJ1-2, with 7 bases that match TRBD1. Germline V gene data show CDR1 as SNHLY and CDR2 as FYNNEI. This CDR3 is built from 12 residues. V was clipped by 8 bases and J by 7 bases; unmatched bases: 7. The DNA for the CDR3 is TGTGCCAGCCGCGGACAGGTTATTGGCTACACCTTC. Protein product: CASRGQVIGYTF.

The CDR3 region is CATAGTSFYEQYF. The CDR3 coding sequence is TGTGCCACTGCCGGGACAAGCTTCTACGAGCAGTACTTC. V gene TRBV2 combines with J gene TRBJ2-7; D is perhaps TRBD1 (6 bases). The V and J ends lost 10 bases and 3 bases respectively, with 16 bases between them. The CDR3 is made up of 13 amino acids. Looked up from germline, CDR1 is SNHLY and CDR2 is FYNNEI.

The chain is built from TRBV12-5 and TRBJ1-1; D is uncertain. The CDR3 totals 12 residues. The germline gives CDR1 LGHNT, CDR2 FRNRAP. Trimming cost V 3 bases and J 5 bases, with 7 bases left between them. In DNA, the CDR3 is TGTGCTAGTGGTTTATCAATGACTGAAGCTTTCTTT. Translated, it gives CASGLSMTEAFF.

The genes are TRBV27 and TRBJ1-5, with D perhaps matching TRBD1 (5 bases). This CDR3 has 17 residues. V shed 9 bases and J shed 3 bases, with 24 bases lying between them. CDR1 is MNHEY and CDR2 is SMNVEV in the germline V gene (reference sequence). CDR3 DNA: TGTGCCAGGGGGGGATCAGGGAGAGCGGCCCACAATCAGCCCCAGCATTTT. Its translation is CARGGSGRAAHNQPQHF.

V gene TRBV9 combines with J gene TRBJ1-1; tentative D call: TRBD1 (6 bases). The CDR3 length is 16 residues. Germline V gives CDR1 SGDLS, CDR2 YYNGEE. V gave up 0 bases and J gave up 1 base, with 13 bases separating them. CDR3 in DNA: TGTGCCAGCAGCGTAGGGTTCCGGACAGCGAACACTGAAGCTTTCTTT. It codes for CASSVGFRTANTEAFF.

The chain joins TRBV5-1 to TRBJ2-1; 14 bases are shared with TRBD2. V lost 0 bases, J lost 3 bases, and 5 bases stayed unmatched. This CDR3 is built from 18 residues. The germline V gene encodes CDR1 SGHRS and CDR2 YFSETQ. The CDR3 DNA reads as TGCGCCAGCAGCTTGGGACTAGCGGGGGGGCTTCTCTACAATGAGCAGTTCTTC. It yields the protein CASSLGLAGGLLYNEQFF.

The chain couples TRBV27 to TRBJ1-2, with 9 positions matching TRBD1. Germline V gene sequence: CDR1 MNHEY, CDR2 SMNVEV (reference sequence). The CDR3 is made up of 15 amino acids. V shed 7 bases, J shed 7 bases, and the junction held 13 bases outside the gene matches. CDR3 nucleotides: TGTGCCAGCAAACAGGGGGCGTTTGGGCATCGTGGCTACACCTTC. Amino acids: CASKQGAFGHRGYTF.